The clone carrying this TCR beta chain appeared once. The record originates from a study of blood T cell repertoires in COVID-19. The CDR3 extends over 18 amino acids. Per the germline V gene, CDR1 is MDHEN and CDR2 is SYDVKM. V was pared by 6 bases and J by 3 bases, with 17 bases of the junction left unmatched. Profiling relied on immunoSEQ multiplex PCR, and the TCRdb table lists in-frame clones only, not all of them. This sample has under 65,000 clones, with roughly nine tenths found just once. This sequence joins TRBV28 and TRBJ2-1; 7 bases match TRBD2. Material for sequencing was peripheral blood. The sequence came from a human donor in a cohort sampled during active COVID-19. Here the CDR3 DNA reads TGTGCCAGCAGGCTTGGAGGAGGTGGTAGCGGGCTCTACAATGAGCAGTTCTTC. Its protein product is CASRLGGGGSGLYNEQFF. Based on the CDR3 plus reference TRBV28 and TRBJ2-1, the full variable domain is DVKVTQSSRYLVKRTGEKVFLECVQDMDHENMFWYRQDPGLGLRLIYFSYDVKMKEKGDIPEGYSVSREKKERFSLILESASTNQTSMYLCASRLGGGGSGLYNEQFFGPGTRLTVL.